The 19 T cell receptor beta chains reported below all come from one sample, sequenced in a study of blood T cell repertoires in COVID-19. TCRdb's copy holds only in-frame clones and misses some; the assay was immunoSEQ multiplex PCR. Of approximately 180,000 clones in the sample, approximately 87% were seen once. The sequenced sample consisted of peripheral blood. The receptors shown here come from a person aged 65-85 years with COVID-19, enrolled during active disease.

The chain joins TRBV28 to TRBJ2-4; TRBD2 might be the D (5 bases). The germline CDR1 and CDR2 sequences are MDHEN and SYDVKM. V was trimmed by 7 bases and J by 8 bases, leaving 18 bases between them. This CDR3 has 14 residues. CDR3 region: CASNPPRAGDIQYF. CDR3 DNA sequence: TGTGCCAGCAACCCCCCGCGGGCAGGAGACATTCAGTACTTC.

The chain links TRBV3-1 (or the pseudogene TRBV3-2) to TRBJ1-6, with TRBD1 as a possible D gene (6 bases). V gave up 5 bases and J gave up 7 bases, with 15 bases separating them. The CDR3 consists of 15 residues. Germline lookup yields CDR1 LGHDT and CDR2 YNNKEL (reference sequence). As DNA, the CDR3 is TGTGCCAGCAGCGGACAACAGGGTGGGAATTCACCCCTCCACTTT. It translates to CASSGQQGGNSPLHF.

The chain carries TRBV19 and TRBJ2-7; D remains ambiguous. The germline V gene has CDR1 LNHDA and CDR2 SQIVND (reference sequence). The CDR3 runs to 11 residues. V was trimmed by 10 bases and J by 4 bases, leaving 11 bases between them. This CDR3 reads CATSAGYEQYF. CDR3 DNA: TGTGCCACTTCAGCCGGGTACGAGCAGTACTTC.

The gene calls are TRBV6-5 and TRBJ1-2, with 10 nucleotides matching TRBD1. Per germline, CDR1 MNHEY and CDR2 SVGAGI. The CDR3 loop spans 14 amino acids. Trimming took 2 bases from V and 5 from J; bases not matched to a gene: 2. CDR3 region: CASSYPGQGYGYTF. CDR3 in DNA: TGTGCCAGCAGTTACCCGGGACAGGGGTATGGCTACACCTTC.

The V gene is TRBV10-3, the J gene TRBJ2-3, with a possible D match to TRBD1 (6 bases). Germline loops: CDR1 ENHRY, CDR2 SYGVKD. The CDR3 runs to 14 residues. Between the trimmed V and J ends, which lost 3 bases and 2 bases, there was a span of 9 bases. The CDR3 region has the DNA TGTGCCATCAGTGATGGGGGCTTCACAGATACGCAGTATTTT. Translated, it gives CAISDGGFTDTQYF.

This clone was seen a handful of times. V gene TRBV9 combines with J gene TRBJ2-7, with 9 bases aligning to TRBD1. The CDR3 contains 15 residues. With 3 bases clipped from V and 3 bases from J, the junction kept 7 bases outside the gene matches. The germline gives CDR1 SGDLS, CDR2 YYNGEE. The CDR3 sequence is CASSDRDRAHYEQYF. The CDR3 DNA follows: TGTGCCAGCAGCGACCGGGACAGGGCACACTACGAGCAGTACTTC.

This clone appeared once. CDR3 DNA: TGCGCCAGCAGCCGCTCCTACGAGGCGGGCACCGGGGAGCTGTTTTTT. Protein product: CASSRSYEAGTGELFF. The chain recombines TRBV4-3 with TRBJ2-2; TRBD2 is a possible D gene (5 bases). CDR1 LGHNA and CDR2 YSLEER come from the germline V gene. The CDR3 totals 16 residues. V lost 4 bases and J 4 bases, leaving 16 bases between the germline ends.

The gene calls are TRBV6-5 and TRBJ2-5; possibly TRBD1 for D (5 bases). V gave up 7 bases and J gave up 7 bases, with 19 bases separating them. The CDR3 runs 14 residues. Germline CDR1 and CDR2: MNHEY and SVGAGI. CDR3 sequence (DNA): TGTGCCAGCACGATAACCAGGGCTGTAGGGACCCAGTACTTC. This codes for CASTITRAVGTQYF.

V is TRBV18 and J is TRBJ2-7; 12 nucleotides match TRBD1. The CDR3 is 15 residues long. Germline V CDR1 and CDR2: KGHSH, LQKENI. The trim removed 4 bases at V and 4 bases at J, leaving 5 bases unmatched. The CDR3 DNA sequence: TGTGCCAGCTCACGACAGGGACAGGGGGCTTACGAGCAGTACTTC. Protein: CASSRQGQGAYEQYF.

The chain uses TRBV12-3 or TRBV12-4 and TRBJ1-1, with unresolved D. Trimming took off 3 bases at V and 1 base at J, with 6 bases between the two ends. This CDR3 contains 13 residues. CDR3 sequence (DNA): TGTGCCAGCAGTTTGAGTGGGAACACTGAAGCTTTCTTT. Translation gives CASSLSGNTEAFF.

The chain recombines TRBV10-1 with TRBJ1-4; D is undetermined. The V end lost 4 bases, the J end lost 7 bases, and 10 bases lay between the germline ends. The CDR3 has 13 amino acids. CDR1 and CDR2 (germline): WNHNN, SYGVQD (reference sequence). This CDR3 reads CASSGMAGEKLFF. The CDR3 coding sequence is TGCGCCAGCAGTGGGATGGCGGGTGAAAAACTGTTTTTT.

The chain is built from TRBV28 and TRBJ1-4, with D perhaps TRBD1 (6 bases). Germline CDR1 MDHEN, CDR2 SYDVKM. Trimming removed 2 bases at V and 5 bases at J, with 9 bases between. There are 14 residues in the CDR3. In DNA, the CDR3 is TGTGCCAGCAGTTTAACAGGGAGAAATGAAAAACTGTTTTTT. Translated: CASSLTGRNEKLFF.

V gene TRBV5-6 combines with J gene TRBJ2-7; 8 nucleotides align to TRBD2. CDR3 length equals 14 residues. CDR1 is SGHDT, CDR2 YYEEEE, per germline. V was clipped by 2 bases and J by 3 bases; unmatched bases: 4. CDR3 nucleotides: TGTGCCAGCAGCTTCAGCGGGGGAGGCTACGAGCAGTACTTC. It specifies CASSFSGGGYEQYF.

V and J are TRBV9 and TRBJ2-2; 8 bases agree with TRBD2. Germline V gene lookup returns CDR1 SGDLS and CDR2 YYNGEE. The CDR3 runs to 14 residues. V lost 6 bases and J lost 7; bases outside the gene matches: 8. CDR3 sequence reads: CASMGTRVDGELFF. CDR3 DNA sequence: TGTGCCAGCATGGGGACTAGGGTGGACGGGGAGCTGTTTTTT.

This chain connects TRBV5-1 to TRBJ2-2, with 9 bases fitting TRBD2. CDR3 length equals 17 residues. In germline, CDR1 is SGHRS, CDR2 YFSETQ. After removal of 0 bases from V and 4 bases from J, the junction contained 7 bases not matched to a gene. CDR3 residues: CASSLVATSGATGELFF. The CDR3 DNA reads TGCGCCAGCAGCTTGGTTGCGACTAGCGGAGCCACCGGGGAGCTGTTTTTT.

This chain uses TRBV28 with TRBJ1-5; maybe TRBD1 (6 bases). V was pared by 4 bases and J by 1 base, with 17 bases between. Per germline, CDR1 MDHEN and CDR2 SYDVKM. CDR3 length: 17 amino acids. CDR3 in DNA: TGTGCCAGCAGTTGGCTAGGACAGCTACCAAGCAATCAGCCCCAGCATTTT. This gives the protein CASSWLGQLPSNQPQHF.

The chain employs TRBV18 and TRBJ1-6, with 7 bases fitting TRBD1. This CDR3 has 12 amino acids. V lost 3 bases to trimming and J lost 15 bases; unmatched junction nucleotides: 5. From germline, CDR1 is KGHSH and CDR2 LQKENI. The CDR3 nucleotides read TGTGCCAGCTCACCGGAAGGGGGCGTCCTCCACTTT. It translates to CASSPEGGVLHF.

CDR3 sequence reads: CASSFGSGANYGYTF. The CDR3 region has the DNA TGTGCCAGCAGTTTCGGATCAGGCGCGAACTATGGCTACACCTTC. J is TRBJ1-2 and V is TRBV28, with D unclear. This CDR3 is 15 amino acids long. Per germline, CDR1 MDHEN and CDR2 SYDVKM. V lost 3 bases and J lost 2, with 13 bases in between.

This clone showed up just a few times. The chain links TRBV5-1 to TRBJ1-2, with a weak D call TRBD1 (5 bases). Germline CDR1 SGHRS, CDR2 YFSETQ. Between the trimmed V and J ends, which lost 0 bases and 6 bases, there was a span of 12 bases. The CDR3 consists of 14 residues. Here the CDR3 DNA reads TGCGCCAGCAGCTTGGTTCAGGCGACAGATGGCTACACCTTC. This codes for CASSLVQATDGYTF.